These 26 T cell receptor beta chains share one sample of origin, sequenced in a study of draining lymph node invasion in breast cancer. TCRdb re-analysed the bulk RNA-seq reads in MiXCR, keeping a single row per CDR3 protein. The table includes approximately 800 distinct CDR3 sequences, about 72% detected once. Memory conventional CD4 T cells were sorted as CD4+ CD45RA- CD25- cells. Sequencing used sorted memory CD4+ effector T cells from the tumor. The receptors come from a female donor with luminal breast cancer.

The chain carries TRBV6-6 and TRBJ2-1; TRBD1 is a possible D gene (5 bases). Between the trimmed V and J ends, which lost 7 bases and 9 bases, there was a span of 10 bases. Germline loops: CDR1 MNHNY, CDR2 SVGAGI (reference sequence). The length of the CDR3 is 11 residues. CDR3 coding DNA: TGTGCCAGCACCTTGGACACTGAGCAGTTCTTC. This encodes CASTLDTEQFF.

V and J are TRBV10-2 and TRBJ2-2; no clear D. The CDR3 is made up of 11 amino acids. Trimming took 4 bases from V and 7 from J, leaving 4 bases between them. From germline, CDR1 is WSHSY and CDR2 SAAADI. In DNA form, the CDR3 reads TGCGCCAGCAGTGGGGGCGGGGAGCTGTTTTTT. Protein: CASSGGGELFF.

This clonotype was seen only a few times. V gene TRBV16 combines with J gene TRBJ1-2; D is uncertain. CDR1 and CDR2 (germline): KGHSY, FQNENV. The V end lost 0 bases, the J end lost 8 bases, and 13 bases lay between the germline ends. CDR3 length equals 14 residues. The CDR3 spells CASSQSTVLWGYTF. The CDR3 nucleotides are TGTGCCAGCAGCCAATCCACAGTCCTCTGGGGCTACACCTTC.

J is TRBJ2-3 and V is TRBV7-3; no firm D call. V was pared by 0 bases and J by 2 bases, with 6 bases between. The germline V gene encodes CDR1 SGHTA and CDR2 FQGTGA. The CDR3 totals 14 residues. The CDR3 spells CASSLTATTDTQYF. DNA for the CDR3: TGTGCCAGCAGCTTAACTGCCACCACAGATACGCAGTATTTT.

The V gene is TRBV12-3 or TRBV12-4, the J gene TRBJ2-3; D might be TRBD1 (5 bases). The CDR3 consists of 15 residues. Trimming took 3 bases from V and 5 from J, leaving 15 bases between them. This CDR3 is CASSFDGQGIDTQYF. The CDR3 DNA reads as TGTGCCAGCAGTTTTGACGGCCAGGGAATAGATACGCAGTATTTT.

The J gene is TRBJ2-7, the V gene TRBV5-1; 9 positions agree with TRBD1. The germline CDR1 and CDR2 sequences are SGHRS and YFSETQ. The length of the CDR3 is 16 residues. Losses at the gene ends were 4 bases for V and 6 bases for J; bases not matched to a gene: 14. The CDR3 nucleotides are TGCGCCAGCAGCCCTCGATCCGGGACAGGGAAAAGCGAGCAGTACTTC. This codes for CASSPRSGTGKSEQYF.

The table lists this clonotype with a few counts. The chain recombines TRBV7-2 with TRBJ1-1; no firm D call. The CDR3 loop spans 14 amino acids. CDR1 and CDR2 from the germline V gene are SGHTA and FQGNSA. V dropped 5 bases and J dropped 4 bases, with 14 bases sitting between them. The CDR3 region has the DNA TGTGCCAGCAGCCGAGTAGGTTTGGGCACTGAAGCTTTCTTT. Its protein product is CASSRVGLGTEAFF.

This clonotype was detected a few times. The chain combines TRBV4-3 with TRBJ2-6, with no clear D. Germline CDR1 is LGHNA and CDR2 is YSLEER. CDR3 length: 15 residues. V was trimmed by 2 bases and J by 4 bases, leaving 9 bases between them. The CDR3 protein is CASSQQGPGANVLTF. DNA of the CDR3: TGCGCCAGCAGCCAACAAGGACCCGGGGCCAACGTCCTGACTTTC.

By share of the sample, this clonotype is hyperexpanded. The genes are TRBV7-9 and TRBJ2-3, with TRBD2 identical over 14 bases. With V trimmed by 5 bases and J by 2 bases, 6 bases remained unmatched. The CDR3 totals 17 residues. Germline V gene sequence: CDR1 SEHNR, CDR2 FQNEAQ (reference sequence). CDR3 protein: CASSPGLAGGLTDTQYF. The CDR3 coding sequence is TGTGCCAGCAGCCCCGGACTAGCGGGGGGACTCACAGATACGCAGTATTTT.

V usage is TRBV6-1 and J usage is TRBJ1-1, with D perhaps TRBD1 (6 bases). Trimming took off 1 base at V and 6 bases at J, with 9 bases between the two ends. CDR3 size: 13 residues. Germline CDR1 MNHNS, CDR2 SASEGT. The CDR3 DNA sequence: TGTGCCAGCAGTGAAGGAGGGGGTGCTGAAGCTTTCTTT. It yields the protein CASSEGGGAEAFF.

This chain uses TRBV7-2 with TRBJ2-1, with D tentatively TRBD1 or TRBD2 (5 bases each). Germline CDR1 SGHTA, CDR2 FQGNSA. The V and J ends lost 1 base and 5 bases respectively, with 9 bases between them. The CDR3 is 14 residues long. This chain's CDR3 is CASSLGDANNEQFF. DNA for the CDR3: TGTGCCAGCAGCTTAGGGGACGCCAACAATGAGCAGTTCTTC.

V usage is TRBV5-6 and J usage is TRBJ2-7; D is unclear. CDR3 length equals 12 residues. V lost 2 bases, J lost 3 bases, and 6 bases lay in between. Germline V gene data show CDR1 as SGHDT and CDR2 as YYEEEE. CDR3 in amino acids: CASSFSGYEQYF. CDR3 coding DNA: TGTGCCAGCAGCTTTTCGGGCTACGAGCAGTACTTC. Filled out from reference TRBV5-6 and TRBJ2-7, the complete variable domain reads DAGVTQSPTHLIKTRGQQVTLRCSPKSGHDTVSWYQQALGQGPQFIFQYYEEEERQRGNFPDRFSGHQFPNYSSELNVNALLLGDSALYLCASSFSGYEQYFGPGTRLTVT.

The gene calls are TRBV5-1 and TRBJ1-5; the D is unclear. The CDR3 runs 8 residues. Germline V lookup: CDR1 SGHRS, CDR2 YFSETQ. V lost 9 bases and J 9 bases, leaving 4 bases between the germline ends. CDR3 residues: CATSPQHF. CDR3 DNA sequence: TGCGCCACCTCGCCCCAGCATTTT.

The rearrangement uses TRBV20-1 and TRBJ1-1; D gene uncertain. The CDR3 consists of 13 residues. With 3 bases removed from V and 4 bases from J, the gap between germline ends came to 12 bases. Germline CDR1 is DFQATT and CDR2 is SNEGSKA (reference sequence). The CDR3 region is CSASPGVPTEAFF. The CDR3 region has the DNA TGCAGTGCTAGCCCCGGGGTCCCCACTGAAGCTTTCTTT.

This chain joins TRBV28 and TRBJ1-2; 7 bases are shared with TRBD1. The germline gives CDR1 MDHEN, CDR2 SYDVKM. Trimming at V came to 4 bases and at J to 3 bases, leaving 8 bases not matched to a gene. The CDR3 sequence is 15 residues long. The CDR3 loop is CASSSTGTDHYGYTF. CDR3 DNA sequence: TGTGCCAGCAGTTCGACCGGGACAGACCACTATGGCTACACCTTC.

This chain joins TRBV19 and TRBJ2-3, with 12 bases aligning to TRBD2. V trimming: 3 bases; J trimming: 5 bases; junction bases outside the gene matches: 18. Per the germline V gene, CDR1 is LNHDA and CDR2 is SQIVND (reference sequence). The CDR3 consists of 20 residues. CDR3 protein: CASSMVGTPGLAGSLDTQYF. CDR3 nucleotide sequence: TGTGCCAGTAGTATGGTAGGGACTCCAGGACTAGCGGGATCTTTAGATACGCAGTATTTT. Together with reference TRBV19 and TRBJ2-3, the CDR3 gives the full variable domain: DGGITQSPKYLFRKEGQNVTLSCEQNLNHDAMYWYRQDPGQGLRLIYYSQIVNDFQKGDIAEGYSVSREKKESFPLTVTSAQKNPTAFYLCASSMVGTPGLAGSLDTQYFGPGTRLTVL.

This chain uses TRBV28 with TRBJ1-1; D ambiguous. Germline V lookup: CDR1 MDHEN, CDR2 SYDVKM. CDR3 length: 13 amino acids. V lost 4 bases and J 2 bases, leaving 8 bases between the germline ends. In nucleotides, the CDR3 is TGTGCCAGCAGTTCCCACGGTAACACTGAAGCTTTCTTT. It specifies CASSSHGNTEAFF.

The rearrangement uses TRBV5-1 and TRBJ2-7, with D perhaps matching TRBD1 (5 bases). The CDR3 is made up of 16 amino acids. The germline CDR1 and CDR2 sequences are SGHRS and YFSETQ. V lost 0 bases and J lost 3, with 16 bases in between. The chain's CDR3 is CASSLARAGRSYEQYF. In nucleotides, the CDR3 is TGCGCCAGCAGCTTGGCCAGGGCAGGGCGAAGCTACGAGCAGTACTTC.

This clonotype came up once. This CDR3 is CASSPITSGATNEQFF. The CDR3 coding sequence is TGTGCCAGCAGCCCCATTACTAGCGGGGCTACCAATGAGCAGTTCTTC. V and J are TRBV4-2 and TRBJ2-1; 10 nucleotides agree with TRBD2. The CDR3 runs to 16 residues. Germline CDR1 reads LGHNA; CDR2 reads YNFKEQ. After removal of 4 bases from V and 6 bases from J, the junction contained 9 bases not matched to a gene.

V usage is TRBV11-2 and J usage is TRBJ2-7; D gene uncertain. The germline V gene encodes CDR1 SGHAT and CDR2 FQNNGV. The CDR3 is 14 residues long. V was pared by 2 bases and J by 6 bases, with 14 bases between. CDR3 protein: CASSLFAGPIEQYF. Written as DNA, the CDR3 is TGTGCCAGCAGCTTATTCGCTGGGCCCATCGAGCAGTACTTC.

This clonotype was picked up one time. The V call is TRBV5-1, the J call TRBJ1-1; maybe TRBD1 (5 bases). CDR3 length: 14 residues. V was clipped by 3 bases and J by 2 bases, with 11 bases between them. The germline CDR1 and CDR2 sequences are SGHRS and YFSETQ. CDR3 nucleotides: TGCGCCAGCAGCTCCGGGGACGGCAACACTGAAGCTTTCTTT. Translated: CASSSGDGNTEAFF.

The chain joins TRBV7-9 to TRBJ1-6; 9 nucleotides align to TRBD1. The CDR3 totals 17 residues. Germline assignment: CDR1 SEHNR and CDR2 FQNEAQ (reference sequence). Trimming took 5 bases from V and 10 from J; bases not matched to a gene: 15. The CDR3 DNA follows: TGTGCCAGCAGCGCCAGCCGGGACAGGGTGAGCTGGTCACCCCTCCACTTT. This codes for CASSASRDRVSWSPLHF.

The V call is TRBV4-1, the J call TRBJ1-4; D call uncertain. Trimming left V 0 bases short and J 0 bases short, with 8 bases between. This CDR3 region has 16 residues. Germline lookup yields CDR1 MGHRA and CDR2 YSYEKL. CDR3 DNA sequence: TGCGCCAGCAGCCAAGATAGAACAGCAACTAATGAAAAACTGTTTTTT. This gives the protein CASSQDRTATNEKLFF.

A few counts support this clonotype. The CDR3 protein is CASSGVTADYGYTF. In DNA form, the CDR3 reads TGTGCCAGCAGCGGGGTGACAGCCGACTATGGCTACACCTTC. V usage is TRBV9 and J usage is TRBJ1-2, with D tentatively TRBD1 (5 bases). The germline gives CDR1 SGDLS, CDR2 YYNGEE. There are 14 residues in the CDR3. V lost 3 bases and J lost 3, with 12 bases in between.

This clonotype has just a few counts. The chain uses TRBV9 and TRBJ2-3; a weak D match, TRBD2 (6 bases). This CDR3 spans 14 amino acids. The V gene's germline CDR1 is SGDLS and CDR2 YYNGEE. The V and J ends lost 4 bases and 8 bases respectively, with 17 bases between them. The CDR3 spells CASSPGLLARTQYF. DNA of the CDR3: TGTGCCAGCAGCCCGGGACTCCTGGCCCGTACGCAGTATTTT.

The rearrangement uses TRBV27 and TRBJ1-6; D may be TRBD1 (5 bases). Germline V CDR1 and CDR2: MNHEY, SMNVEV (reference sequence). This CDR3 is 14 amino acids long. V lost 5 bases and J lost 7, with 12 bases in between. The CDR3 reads CASSLTGRNSPLHF. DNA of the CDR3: TGTGCCAGCAGTCTCACAGGTCGAAATTCACCCCTCCACTTT.